This T cell receptor (beta chain) was retrieved from a study of cytomegalovirus exposure and HLA in healthy donors. Study-wide findings and caveats: Specific recognition of CMV antigens was confirmed in vitro for a few chains (all CMV-associated). TCR beta chains numbering approximately 150 were designated cytomegalovirus-associated. Most of the CMV-associated TCR beta chains (in a later analysis) appeared to be HLA-restricted. Serostatus for CMV was the only available immune exposure information.

PCR employed 60 Vbeta and 13 Jbeta primers. Sequencing was performed with immunoSEQ multiplex PCR; in TCRdb, only in-frame clones are kept and a portion is missing. Found here are about 130,000 clones, just over 70% of them singletons; the top ten hold roughly 2.7%. This CDR3 spans 19 amino acids. Germline V gene data show CDR1 as SEHNR and CDR2 as FQNEAQ (reference sequence). V shed 4 bases, J shed 0 bases, and the junction held 10 bases outside the gene matches. On this clone: The target antigen is unknown.

Sequenced material: PBMCs. The clonotype was recovered from a woman between 55 and 75 years old in good health and CMV-seropositive. The gene calls are TRBV7-9 and TRBJ2-1; 12 bases agree with TRBD2. Written as DNA, the CDR3 is TGTGCCAGCAGCTCCCGGACTAGCGGGGTCCGCAGCTCCTACAATGAGCAGTTCTTC. It translates to CASSSRTSGVRSSYNEQFF.